The clone carrying this TCR beta chain was observed a single time. This CDR3 region has 16 residues. The V gene lost 2 bases and the J gene lost 10 bases, with 19 bases spanning the gap. Sequencing used immunoSEQ multiplex PCR; TCRdb keeps in-frame clones, though not all of them. The sample shows 150,000 to 190,000 clones, more than 85% of them seen only once. These data belong to a study of control samples from healthy donors and cancer patients. The receptor was isolated from a man in his fifties or sixties in good health. The sample taken for sequencing was blood. The chain is built from TRBV5-7 and TRBJ1-6, with D perhaps matching TRBD1 (5 bases). TRBV5-7 is an open reading frame whose function is uncertain. The CDR3 DNA reads as TGTGCCAGCAGCTTCGAAATGGAGCCAGGGTGGTCACCCCTCCACTTT. Protein sequence: CASSFEMEPGWSPLHF.